The TCR beta chain under discussion was sequenced for a study of regulatory and conventional T cells in RAG deficiency. This CDR3 has 15 residues. The ends were cut back, 7 bases at V and 5 bases at J, with 19 bases in the middle. Germline-derived CDR1 and CDR2 are LGHNA and YNFKEQ. Sequencing used immunoSEQ multiplex PCR; TCRdb keeps in-frame clones, though not all of them. The sample yields under 20,000 clones, roughly 89% seen once. The sorted regulatory T cells were CD4+, CD25-high and CD127-low, with genomic DNA sequenced. These same records also appear under a second study, on regulatory T cells. From that paper: The PCR used 52 TRBV and 13 TRBJ primers.

The material sequenced was Tregs sorted from blood. This receptor was obtained from a human donor in good health. The chain links TRBV4-2 to TRBJ2-3, with a tentative D call TRBD1 (5 bases). For the CDR3, the DNA is TGTGCCAGCACCACCTCAGGACAATTAGGAGATACGCAGTATTTT. Its translation: CASTTSGQLGDTQYF.